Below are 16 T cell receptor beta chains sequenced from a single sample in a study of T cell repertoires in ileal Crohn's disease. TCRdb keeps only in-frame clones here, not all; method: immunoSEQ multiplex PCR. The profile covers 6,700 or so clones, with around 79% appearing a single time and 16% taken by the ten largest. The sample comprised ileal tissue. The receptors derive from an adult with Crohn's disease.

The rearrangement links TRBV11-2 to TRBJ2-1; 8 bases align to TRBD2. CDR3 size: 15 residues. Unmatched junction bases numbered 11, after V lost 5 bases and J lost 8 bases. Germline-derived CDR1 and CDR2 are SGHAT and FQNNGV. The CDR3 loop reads CASSPSGGGRDEQFF. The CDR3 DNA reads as TGTGCCAGCAGCCCGAGCGGGGGAGGGCGAGATGAGCAGTTCTTC. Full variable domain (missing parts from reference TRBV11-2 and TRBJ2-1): EAGVAQSPRYKIIEKRQSVAFWCNPISGHATLYWYQQILGQGPKLLIQFQNNGVVDDSQLPKDRFSAERLKGVDSTLKIQPAKLEDSAVYLCASSPSGGGRDEQFFGPGTRLTVL.

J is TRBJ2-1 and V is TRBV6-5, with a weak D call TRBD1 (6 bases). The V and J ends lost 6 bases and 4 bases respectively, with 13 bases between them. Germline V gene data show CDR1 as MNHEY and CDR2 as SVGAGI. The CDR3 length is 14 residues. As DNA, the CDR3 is TGTGCCAGCAGCGGCAACCAGGGGTACAATGAGCAGTTCTTC. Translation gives CASSGNQGYNEQFF.

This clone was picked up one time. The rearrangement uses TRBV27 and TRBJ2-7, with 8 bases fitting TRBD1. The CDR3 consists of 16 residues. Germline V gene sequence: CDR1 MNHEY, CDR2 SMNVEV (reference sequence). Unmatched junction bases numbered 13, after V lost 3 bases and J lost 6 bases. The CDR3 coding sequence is TGTGCCAGCAGTTTGGTGTACGGACAGGGAGATTCCGAGCAGTACTTC. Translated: CASSLVYGQGDSEQYF.

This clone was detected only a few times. DNA for the CDR3: TGTGCCAGCAGCCGGGACAGGGGGCCCGCCTACGAGCAGTACTTC. This translates into CASSRDRGPAYEQYF. V and J are TRBV5-4 and TRBJ2-7; the match to TRBD1 covers 12 bases. With V trimmed by 4 bases and J by 2 bases, 4 bases remained unmatched. The CDR3 length is 15 residues. Germline CDR1 SGHNT, CDR2 YYREEE (reference sequence).

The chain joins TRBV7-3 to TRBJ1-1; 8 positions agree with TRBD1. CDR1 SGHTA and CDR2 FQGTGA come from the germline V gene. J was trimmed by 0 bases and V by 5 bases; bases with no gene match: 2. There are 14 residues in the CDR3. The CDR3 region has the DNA TGTGCCAGCAGCGCAGGGGGCTTGAACACTGAAGCTTTCTTT. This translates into CASSAGGLNTEAFF.

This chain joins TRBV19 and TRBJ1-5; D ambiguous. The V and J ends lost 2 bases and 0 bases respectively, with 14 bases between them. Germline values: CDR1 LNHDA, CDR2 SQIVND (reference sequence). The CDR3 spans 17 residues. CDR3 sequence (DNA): TGTGCCAGTAGTATACGAACGACAACTTATAGCAATCAGCCCCAGCATTTT. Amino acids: CASSIRTTTYSNQPQHF.

The CDR3: CASRDRVETQYF. The CDR3 bases are TGTGCCAGCAGGGACAGGGTGGAGACCCAGTACTTC. The V gene is TRBV2, the J gene TRBJ2-5, with TRBD1 matching over 8 bases. This CDR3 region has 12 residues. J gave up 5 bases and V 6 bases, and 2 bases lay outside the gene matches. The germline V gene encodes CDR1 SNHLY and CDR2 FYNNEI.

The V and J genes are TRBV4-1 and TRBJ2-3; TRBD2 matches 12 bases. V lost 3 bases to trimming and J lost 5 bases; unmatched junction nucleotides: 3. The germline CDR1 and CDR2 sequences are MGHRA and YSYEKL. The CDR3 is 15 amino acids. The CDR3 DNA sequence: TGCGCCAGCAGCCACTCTAGCGGGGGGGGAGATACGCAGTATTTT. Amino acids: CASSHSSGGGDTQYF.

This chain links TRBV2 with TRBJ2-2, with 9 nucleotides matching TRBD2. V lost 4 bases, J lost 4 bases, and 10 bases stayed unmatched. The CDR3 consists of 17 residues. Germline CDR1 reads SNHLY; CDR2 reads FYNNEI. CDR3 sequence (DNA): TGTGCCAGCAGTGTAATTAGCGGGGGAACGGGCACCGGGGAGCTGTTTTTT. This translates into CASSVISGGTGTGELFF.

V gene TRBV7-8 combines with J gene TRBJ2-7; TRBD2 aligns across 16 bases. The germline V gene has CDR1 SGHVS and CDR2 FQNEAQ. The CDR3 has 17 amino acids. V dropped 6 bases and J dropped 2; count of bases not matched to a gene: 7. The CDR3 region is CASSPGTSGRGTYEQYF. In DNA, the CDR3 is TGTGCCAGCAGTCCCGGGACTAGCGGGAGGGGAACCTACGAGCAGTACTTC.

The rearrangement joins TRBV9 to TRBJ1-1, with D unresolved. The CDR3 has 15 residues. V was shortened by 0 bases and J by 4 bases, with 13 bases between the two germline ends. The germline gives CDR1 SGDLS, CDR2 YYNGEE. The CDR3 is CASSVVLSPGTEAFF. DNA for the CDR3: TGTGCCAGCAGCGTAGTCCTCTCGCCGGGCACTGAAGCTTTCTTT. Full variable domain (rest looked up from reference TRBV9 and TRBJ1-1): DSGVTQTPKHLITATGQRVTLRCSPRSGDLSVYWYQQSLDQGLQFLIQYYNGEERAKGNILERFSAQQFPDLHSELNLSSLELGDSALYFCASSVVLSPGTEAFFGQGTRLTVV.

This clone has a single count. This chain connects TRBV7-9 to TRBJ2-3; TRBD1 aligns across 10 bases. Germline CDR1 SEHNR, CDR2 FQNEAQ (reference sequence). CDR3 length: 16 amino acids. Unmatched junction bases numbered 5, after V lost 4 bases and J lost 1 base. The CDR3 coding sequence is TGTGCCAGCAGCTATCGACAGGGGGCCCGCACAGATACGCAGTATTTT. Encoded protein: CASSYRQGARTDTQYF.

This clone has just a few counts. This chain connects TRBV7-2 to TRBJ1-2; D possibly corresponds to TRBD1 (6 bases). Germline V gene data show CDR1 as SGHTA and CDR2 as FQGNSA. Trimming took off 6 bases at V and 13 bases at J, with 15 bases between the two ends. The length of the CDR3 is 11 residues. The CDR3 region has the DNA TGTGCCAGCAGTTACCAGGGGCCCTTCACCTTC. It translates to CASSYQGPFTF.

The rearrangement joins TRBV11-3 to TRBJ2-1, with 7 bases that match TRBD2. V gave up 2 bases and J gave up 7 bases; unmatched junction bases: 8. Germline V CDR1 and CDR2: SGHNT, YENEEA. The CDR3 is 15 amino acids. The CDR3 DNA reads TGTGCCAGCAGCTTATCCGGGGACTATTCGAATGAGCAGTTCTTC. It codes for CASSLSGDYSNEQFF.

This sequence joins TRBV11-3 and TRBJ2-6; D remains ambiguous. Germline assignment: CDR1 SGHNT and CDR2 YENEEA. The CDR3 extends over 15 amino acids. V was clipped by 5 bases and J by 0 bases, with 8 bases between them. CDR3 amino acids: CASSLGGSGANVLTF. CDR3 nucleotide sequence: TGTGCCAGCAGCCTCGGCGGCTCTGGGGCCAACGTCCTGACTTTC. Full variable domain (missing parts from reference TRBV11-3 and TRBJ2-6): EAGVVQSPRYKIIEKKQPVAFWCNPISGHNTLYWYLQNLGQGPELLIRYENEEAVDDSQLPKDRFSAERLKGVDSTLKIQPAELGDSAVYLCASSLGGSGANVLTFGAGSRLTVL.

Here the CDR3 reads CASSELTAGELFF. CDR3 in DNA: TGCGCCAGCAGTGAGCTGACAGCCGGGGAGCTGTTTTTT. The chain has TRBV10-1 and TRBJ2-2; D may be TRBD1 (5 bases). CDR1 and CDR2 from the germline V gene are WNHNN and SYGVQD (reference sequence). CDR3 length: 13 residues. V lost 2 bases to trimming and J lost 6 bases, with 7 bases between them.